One sample yielded the 27 T cell receptor beta chains listed below, sequenced in a study of T cell changes during pregnancy in multiple sclerosis. Clones were sequenced by immunoSEQ multiplex PCR, and TCRdb holds only the in-frame ones, with some missing. The data show 35,000 to 45,000 clones, less than 90% seen once. The starting material was CD4+ T cells from peripheral blood mononuclear cells, obtained in the first trimester of pregnancy. These receptors were obtained from a female donor with multiple sclerosis, enrolled in a pregnancy study.

The table lists this clone with a count of one. The chain uses TRBV19 and TRBJ2-3; D is possibly TRBD1 (5 bases). Germline V gives CDR1 LNHDA, CDR2 SQIVND (reference sequence). Trimming shortened V by 5 bases and J by 1 base, and 13 bases separated the two germline ends. The CDR3 covers 15 residues. The DNA for the CDR3 is TGTGCCAGTAGTCAAACAGGACCCGGCACAGATACGCAGTATTTT. Amino acid sequence: CASSQTGPGTDTQYF. Filled out from reference TRBV19 and TRBJ2-3, the complete variable domain reads DGGITQSPKYLFRKEGQNVTLSCEQNLNHDAMYWYRQDPGQGLRLIYYSQIVNDFQKGDIAEGYSVSREKKESFPLTVTSAQKNPTAFYLCASSQTGPGTDTQYFGPGTRLTVL.

V usage is TRBV5-1 and J usage is TRBJ2-3, with 7 bases identical to TRBD2. The CDR3 spans 15 residues. Germline assignment: CDR1 SGHRS and CDR2 YFSETQ. V dropped 0 bases and J dropped 0; count of bases not matched to a gene: 1. In nucleotides, the CDR3 is TGCGCCAGCAGCTTGGTCGGGGGGAGCACAGATACGCAGTATTTT. It codes for CASSLVGGSTDTQYF.

This chain joins TRBV11-2 and TRBJ2-2; unclear D gene. The CDR3 sequence is 16 residues long. Germline-derived CDR1 and CDR2 are SGHAT and FQNNGV. V was clipped by 5 bases and J by 0 bases, with 13 bases between them. The CDR3 spells CASSLEVRSNTGELFF. The CDR3 nucleotides are TGTGCCAGCAGCCTTGAAGTTCGGTCGAACACCGGGGAGCTGTTTTTT.

This sequence joins TRBV4-3 and TRBJ2-1; TRBD2 aligns across 12 bases. V was clipped by 1 base and J by 10 bases; unmatched bases: 5. Germline V CDR1 and CDR2: LGHNA, YSLEER. The CDR3 has 15 amino acids. The CDR3 is CASSQGLAGAREQFF. DNA of the CDR3: TGCGCCAGCAGCCAAGGACTAGCGGGAGCACGGGAGCAGTTCTTC.

The V and J genes are TRBV20-1 and TRBJ1-1; the D gene is possibly TRBD1 (6 bases). V gave up 6 bases and J gave up 11 bases, with 16 bases separating them. Looked up from germline, CDR1 is DFQATT and CDR2 is SNEGSKA (reference sequence). The CDR3 covers 11 residues. Here the CDR3 reads CSAEGGRGAFF. CDR3 in DNA: TGCAGTGCGGAGGGGGGGCGAGGGGCTTTCTTT.

The chain uses TRBV4-1 and TRBJ1-1; 7 bases line up with TRBD1. The CDR3 is 15 residues long. Germline trimming cut 4 bases from V and 3 bases from J; bases unmatched to any gene: 8. Germline V lookup: CDR1 MGHRA, CDR2 YSYEKL. This chain's CDR3 is CASSPRQGGDTEAFF. The CDR3 bases are TGCGCCAGCAGCCCTCGACAGGGAGGAGACACTGAAGCTTTCTTT.

To note about this clone: At one end, the junction sequence differs from germline, possibly due to a read error. The chain links TRBV2 to TRBJ2-1; D is unresolved. Germline loops: CDR1 SNHLY, CDR2 FYNNEI. This CDR3 spans 13 amino acids. CDR3 amino acids: CAGSSVTYNEQFF. CDR3 sequence (DNA): TGTGCCGGCAGCAGTGTTACCTACAATGAGCAGTTCTTC.

The count of this clone is one. The chain uses TRBV29-1 and TRBJ2-1; D is possibly TRBD2 (6 bases). The CDR3 loop spans 12 amino acids. Germline V lookup: CDR1 SQVTM, CDR2 ANQGSEA. V lost 4 bases and J 6 bases, leaving 10 bases between the germline ends. The CDR3 loop is CSVVQRVNEQFF. Here the CDR3 DNA reads TGCAGCGTTGTACAGCGGGTCAATGAGCAGTTCTTC.

This sequence joins TRBV30 and TRBJ2-4; 9 bases fit TRBD1. The V gene's germline CDR1 is GTSNPN and CDR2 SVGIG (reference sequence). This CDR3 has 14 residues. V lost 2 bases and J lost 3; bases outside the gene matches: 2. CDR3 sequence (DNA): TGTGCCTGGAGTCAGACAGGGGGCAAAAACATTCAGTACTTC. Translation: CAWSQTGGKNIQYF.

The chain uses TRBV5-4 and TRBJ2-7, with 7 bases matching TRBD1. The V gene's germline CDR1 is SGHNT and CDR2 YYREEE (reference sequence). Germline trimming cut 0 bases from V and 4 bases from J; bases unmatched to any gene: 7. CDR3 length: 15 amino acids. As DNA, the CDR3 is TGTGCCAGCAGCTTGGGGCAGGGGGTTCAATACGAGCAGTACTTC. Its protein is CASSLGQGVQYEQYF.

This chain connects TRBV7-2 to TRBJ2-5; tentative D call: TRBD2 (6 bases). This CDR3 contains 14 residues. CDR1 and CDR2 (germline): SGHTA, FQGNSA. The V end was cut by 2 bases, the J end by 5 bases, with 12 bases between. CDR3 bases: TGTGCCAGCAGCTTACAACTAGCTGGCGAGACCCAGTACTTC. Amino acid sequence: CASSLQLAGETQYF.

The V call is TRBV5-1, the J call TRBJ2-3; D is possibly TRBD2 (6 bases). Trimming cost V 6 bases and J 5 bases, with 19 bases left between them. Germline values: CDR1 SGHRS, CDR2 YFSETQ. The CDR3 covers 15 residues. The CDR3 sequence: CASNRGAREEDTQYF. DNA of the CDR3: TGCGCCAGCAACCGCGGGGCCAGGGAGGAAGATACGCAGTATTTT.

The J gene is TRBJ1-1, the V gene TRBV18; D perhaps matches TRBD1 (5 bases). CDR1 is KGHSH and CDR2 is LQKENI in the germline V gene. CDR3 length equals 14 residues. The V gene lost 3 bases and the J gene lost 4 bases, with 12 bases spanning the gap. CDR3 sequence (DNA): TGTGCCAGCTCACCGGAGGGGTACGGCACTGAAGCTTTCTTT. This codes for CASSPEGYGTEAFF.

The chain links TRBV2 to TRBJ1-6; 8 bases are a match to TRBD1. The CDR3 has 15 residues. Germline CDR1 reads SNHLY; CDR2 reads FYNNEI. The junction had 2 bases not matched to a gene; V was cut back by 0 bases and J by 7 bases. The DNA of the CDR3 is TGTGCCAGCAGTGAAGCCGGGACAGGAAATTCACCCCTCCACTTT. Its translation: CASSEAGTGNSPLHF.

CDR3 loop: CASSDWQRNTEAFF. The CDR3 coding sequence is TGTGCCAGCAGTGATTGGCAGCGGAACACTGAAGCTTTCTTT. The chain links TRBV6-1 to TRBJ1-1; no clear D. This CDR3 region has 14 residues. Trimming left V 3 bases short and J 1 base short, with 9 bases between. In germline, CDR1 is MNHNS, CDR2 SASEGT.

The chain couples TRBV5-1 to TRBJ2-1; D remains ambiguous. The germline gives CDR1 SGHRS, CDR2 YFSETQ. The CDR3 runs to 12 residues. Deletions cut 1 base from V and 7 bases from J, with 6 bases between. CDR3 in amino acids: CASSLSQNEQFF. The CDR3 DNA follows: TGCGCCAGCAGCTTGAGCCAAAATGAGCAGTTCTTC.

This chain's CDR3 is CASSVGLADYNEQFF. For the CDR3, the DNA is TGTGCCAGCAGCGTCGGACTAGCGGACTACAATGAGCAGTTCTTC. The rearrangement uses TRBV11-2 and TRBJ2-1, with 10 bases identical to TRBD2. Looked up from germline, CDR1 is SGHAT and CDR2 is FQNNGV. With 5 bases clipped from V and 3 bases from J, the junction kept 4 bases outside the gene matches. This CDR3 spans 15 amino acids.

The rearrangement joins TRBV7-9 to TRBJ1-2, with 7 positions matching TRBD1. Germline CDR1 and CDR2: SEHNR and FQNEAQ (reference sequence). J lost 8 bases, V lost 3 bases, and 3 bases had no gene match. This CDR3 contains 12 residues. CDR3 bases: TGTGCCAGCAGCTTTAACAGGGGAGGCTACACCTTC. Its protein is CASSFNRGGYTF.

This CDR3 is CASSPVRQGTTDTQYF. The CDR3 bases are TGTGCCAGCTCACCAGTTAGACAGGGGACCACAGATACGCAGTATTTT. The chain carries TRBV18 and TRBJ2-3; 8 bases are shared with TRBD1. The junction had 6 bases not matched to a gene; V was cut back by 2 bases and J by 2 bases. The CDR3 has 16 amino acids. Germline V gives CDR1 KGHSH, CDR2 LQKENI.

V is TRBV7-7 and J is TRBJ2-2; 12 nucleotides line up with TRBD2. Germline CDR1 reads SSHAT; CDR2 reads FNYEAQ (reference sequence). The CDR3 has 16 residues. V lost 5 bases, J lost 5 bases, and 6 bases stayed unmatched. CDR3 protein: CASSLGLAGRTGELFF. CDR3 bases: TGTGCCAGCAGCCTCGGACTAGCGGGAAGAACCGGGGAGCTGTTTTTT.

The genes are TRBV4-1 and TRBJ1-5; D may be TRBD1 (5 bases). Germline V lookup: CDR1 MGHRA, CDR2 YSYEKL. V lost 0 bases and J 2 bases, leaving 17 bases between the germline ends. CDR3 length: 18 residues. The CDR3 nucleotides are TGCGCCAGCAGCCAAGATCCCCGGGGGGGGGATGGCAATCAGCCCCAGCATTTT. It encodes CASSQDPRGGDGNQPQHF.

The chain couples TRBV5-5 to TRBJ2-5, with a tentative D call TRBD2 (5 bases). The CDR3 loop spans 16 amino acids. Germline values: CDR1 SGHKS, CDR2 YYEKEE (reference sequence). V was clipped by 0 bases and J by 0 bases, with 12 bases between them. In DNA form, the CDR3 reads TGTGCCAGCAGCTTGGGGGTAGCGAGGTACCAAGAGACCCAGTACTTC. This codes for CASSLGVARYQETQYF.

The chain links TRBV30 to TRBJ2-7, with D possibly TRBD2 on 6 matching bases. CDR3 length: 10 residues. Germline V CDR1 and CDR2: GTSNPN, SVGIG (reference sequence). V was cut by 3 bases and J by 6 bases, with 6 bases left in between. The CDR3 region has the DNA TGTGCCTGGAGCGGGAGCGAGCAGTACTTC. It yields the protein CAWSGSEQYF.

The rearrangement links TRBV19 to TRBJ1-1, with D uncertain. Trimming removed 8 bases from V and 4 bases from J, with 11 bases in between. The CDR3 is 12 amino acids. In germline, CDR1 is LNHDA, CDR2 SQIVND (reference sequence). In DNA form, the CDR3 reads TGTGCCAGTCGGGGTAGGAGCACTGAAGCTTTCTTT. It translates to CASRGRSTEAFF.

There are a few counts of this clone. This chain connects TRBV19 to TRBJ1-3; maybe TRBD1 (5 bases). This CDR3 contains 14 residues. Germline V CDR1 and CDR2: LNHDA, SQIVND (reference sequence). With 6 bases removed from V and 4 bases from J, the gap between germline ends came to 13 bases. The CDR3 nucleotides are TGTGCCAGTAGCATAACAGGTTTCGGAAACACCATATATTTT. Translated, it gives CASSITGFGNTIYF. The full variable domain, in which reference TRBV19 and TRBJ1-3 provide the parts outside the CDR3, is DGGITQSPKYLFRKEGQNVTLSCEQNLNHDAMYWYRQDPGQGLRLIYYSQIVNDFQKGDIAEGYSVSREKKESFPLTVTSAQKNPTAFYLCASSITGFGNTIYFGEGSWLTVV.

The V gene is TRBV4-2, the J gene TRBJ2-1, with 9 bases lining up with TRBD2. Per the germline V gene, CDR1 is LGHNA and CDR2 is YNFKEQ. The CDR3 has 13 amino acids. V shed 3 bases and J 8 bases; nucleotides not matched to a gene: 2. The CDR3 is CASSQGLAYEQFF. The CDR3 nucleotides read TGTGCCAGCAGCCAGGGACTAGCCTATGAGCAGTTCTTC.

The chain carries TRBV27 and TRBJ1-1; no clear D. The CDR3 spans 11 residues. V dropped 6 bases and J dropped 8 bases, with 10 bases sitting between them. Germline lookup yields CDR1 MNHEY and CDR2 SMNVEV (reference sequence). CDR3 bases: TGTGCCAGCAGCCGAGGAATGGAAGCTTTCTTT. Translating gives CASSRGMEAFF.